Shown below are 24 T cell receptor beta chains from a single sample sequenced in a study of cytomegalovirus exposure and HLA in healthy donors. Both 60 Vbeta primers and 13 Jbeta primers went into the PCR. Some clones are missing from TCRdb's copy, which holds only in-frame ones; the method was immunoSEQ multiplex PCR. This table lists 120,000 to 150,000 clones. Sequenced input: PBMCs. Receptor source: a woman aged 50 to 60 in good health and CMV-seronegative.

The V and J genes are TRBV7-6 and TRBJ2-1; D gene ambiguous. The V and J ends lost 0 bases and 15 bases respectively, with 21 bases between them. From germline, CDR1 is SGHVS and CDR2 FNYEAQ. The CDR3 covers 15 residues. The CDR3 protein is CASSLAISYQVSWFF. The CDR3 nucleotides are TGTGCCAGCAGCTTAGCAATTTCGTATCAGGTTTCCTGGTTCTTC.

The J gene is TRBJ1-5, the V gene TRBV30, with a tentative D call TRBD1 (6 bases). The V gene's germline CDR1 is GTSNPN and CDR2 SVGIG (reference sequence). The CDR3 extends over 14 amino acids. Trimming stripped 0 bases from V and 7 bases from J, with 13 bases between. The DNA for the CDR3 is TGTGCCTGGAGTGTACGGGGAGGGGGACAGCCCCAGCATTTT. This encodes CAWSVRGGGQPQHF.

The CDR3 is CASSQEPGTGNTGELFF. DNA of the CDR3: TGTGCCAGCAGCCAAGAGCCCGGGACAGGAAACACCGGGGAGCTGTTTTTT. The chain joins TRBV4-2 to TRBJ2-2; TRBD1 aligns across 8 bases. The length of the CDR3 is 17 residues. The ends lost 0 bases at V and 2 bases at J; junction bases unmatched: 5. Germline assignment: CDR1 LGHNA and CDR2 YNFKEQ.

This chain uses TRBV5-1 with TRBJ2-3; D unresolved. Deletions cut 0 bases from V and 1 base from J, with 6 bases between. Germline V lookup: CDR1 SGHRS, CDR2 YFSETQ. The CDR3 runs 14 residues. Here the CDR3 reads CASSLEQGTDTQYF. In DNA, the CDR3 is TGCGCCAGCAGCTTGGAGCAGGGCACAGATACGCAGTATTTT.

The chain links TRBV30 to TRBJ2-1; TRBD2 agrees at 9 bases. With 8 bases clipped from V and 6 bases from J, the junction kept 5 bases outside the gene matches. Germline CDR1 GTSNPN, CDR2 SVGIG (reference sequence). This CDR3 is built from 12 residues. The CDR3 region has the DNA TGTGCCGGATTAGCGGGAGCCAATGAGCAGTTCTTC. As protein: CAGLAGANEQFF.

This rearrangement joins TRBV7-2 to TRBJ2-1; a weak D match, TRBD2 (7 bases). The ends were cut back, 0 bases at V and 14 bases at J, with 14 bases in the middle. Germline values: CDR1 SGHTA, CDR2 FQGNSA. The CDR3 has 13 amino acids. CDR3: CASSLANREGEFF. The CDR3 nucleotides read TGTGCCAGCAGCTTAGCGAACAGGGAGGGGGAGTTCTTC.

The CDR3 loop is CSFSGGSNYGYTF. CDR3 nucleotide sequence: TGCAGCTTTTCAGGGGGATCCAACTATGGCTACACCTTC. J is TRBJ1-2 and V is TRBV29-1; 7 bases line up with TRBD1. CDR3 length: 13 amino acids. Germline V gives CDR1 SQVTM, CDR2 ANQGSEA. Losses at the gene ends were 8 bases for V and 2 bases for J; bases not matched to a gene: 8.

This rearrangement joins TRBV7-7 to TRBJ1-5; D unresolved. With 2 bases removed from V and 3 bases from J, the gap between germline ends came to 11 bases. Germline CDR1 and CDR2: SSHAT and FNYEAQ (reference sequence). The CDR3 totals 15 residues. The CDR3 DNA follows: TGTGCCAGCAGCTTATTCTGGGAGGTCAATCAGCCCCAGCATTTT. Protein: CASSLFWEVNQPQHF.

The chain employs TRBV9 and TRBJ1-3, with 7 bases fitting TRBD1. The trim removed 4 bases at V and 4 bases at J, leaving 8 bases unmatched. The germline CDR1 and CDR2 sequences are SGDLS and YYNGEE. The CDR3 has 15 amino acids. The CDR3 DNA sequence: TGTGCCAGCAGCACTCACAGGGGAACGGGAAACACCATATATTTT. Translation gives CASSTHRGTGNTIYF.

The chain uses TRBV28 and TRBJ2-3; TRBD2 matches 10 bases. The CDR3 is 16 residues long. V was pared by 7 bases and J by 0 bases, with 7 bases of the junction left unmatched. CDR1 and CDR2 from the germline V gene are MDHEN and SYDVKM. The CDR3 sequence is CASKQSGGGSTDTQYF. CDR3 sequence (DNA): TGTGCCAGCAAACAGAGCGGGGGGGGTAGCACAGATACGCAGTATTTT.

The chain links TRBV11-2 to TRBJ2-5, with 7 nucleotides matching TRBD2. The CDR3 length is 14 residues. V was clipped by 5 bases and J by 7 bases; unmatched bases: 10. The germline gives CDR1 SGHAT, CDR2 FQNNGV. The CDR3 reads CASSPPTERGTQYF. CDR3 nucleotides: TGTGCCAGCAGCCCGCCCACGGAGCGGGGGACCCAGTACTTC.

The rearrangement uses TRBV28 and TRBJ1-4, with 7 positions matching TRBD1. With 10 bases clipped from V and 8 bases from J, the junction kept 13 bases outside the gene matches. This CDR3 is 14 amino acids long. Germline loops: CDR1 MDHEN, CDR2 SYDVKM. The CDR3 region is CATGGWGSNEKLFF. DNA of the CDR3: TGTGCCACAGGGGGGTGGGGTAGCAACGAAAAACTGTTTTTT.

CDR3 coding DNA: TGTGCCTGGACCCCATTGGGAGGGCCGGGTGACTATGGCTACACCTTC. It yields the protein CAWTPLGGPGDYGYTF. The gene calls are TRBV30 and TRBJ1-2; no definite D call. V lost 4 bases, J lost 3 bases, and 21 bases lay in between. Germline assignment: CDR1 GTSNPN and CDR2 SVGIG (reference sequence). The CDR3 has 16 amino acids. Variable domain in full (rest from reference TRBV30 and TRBJ1-2): SQTIHQWPATLVQPVGSPLSLECTVEGTSNPNLYWYRQAAGRGLQLLFYSVGIGQISSEVPQNLSASRPQDRQFILSSKKLLLSDSGFYLCAWTPLGGPGDYGYTFGSGTRLTVV.

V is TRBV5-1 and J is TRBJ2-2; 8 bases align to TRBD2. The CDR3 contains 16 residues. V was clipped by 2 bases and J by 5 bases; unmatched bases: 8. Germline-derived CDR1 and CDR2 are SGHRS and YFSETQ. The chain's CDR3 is CASSFAAGVRTGELFF. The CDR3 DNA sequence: TGCGCCAGCAGCTTTGCAGCGGGAGTTCGAACCGGGGAGCTGTTTTTT.

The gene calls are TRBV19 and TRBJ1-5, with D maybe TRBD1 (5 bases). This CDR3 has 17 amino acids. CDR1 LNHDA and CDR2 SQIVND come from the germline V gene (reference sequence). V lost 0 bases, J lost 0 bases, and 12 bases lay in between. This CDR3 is CASSIDPTRVSNQPQHF. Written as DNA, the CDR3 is TGTGCCAGTAGTATAGACCCGACCAGGGTTAGCAATCAGCCCCAGCATTTT.

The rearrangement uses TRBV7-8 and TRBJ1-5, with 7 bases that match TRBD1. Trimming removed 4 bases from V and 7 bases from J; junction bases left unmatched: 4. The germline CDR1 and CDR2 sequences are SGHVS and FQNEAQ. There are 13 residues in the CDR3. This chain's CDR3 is CASSSRGHQPQHF. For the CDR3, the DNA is TGTGCCAGCAGCTCAAGGGGGCACCAGCCCCAGCATTTT.

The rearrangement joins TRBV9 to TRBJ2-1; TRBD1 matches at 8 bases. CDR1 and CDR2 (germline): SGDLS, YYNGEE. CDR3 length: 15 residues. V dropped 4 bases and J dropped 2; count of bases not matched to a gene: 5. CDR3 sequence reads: CASSIRQGTYNEQFF. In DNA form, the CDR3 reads TGTGCCAGCAGCATACGACAGGGGACCTACAATGAGCAGTTCTTC.

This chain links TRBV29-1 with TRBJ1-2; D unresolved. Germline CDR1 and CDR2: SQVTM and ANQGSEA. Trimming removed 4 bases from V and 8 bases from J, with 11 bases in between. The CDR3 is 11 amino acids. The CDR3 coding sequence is TGCAGCGTTGTGCTGGAGCGGGGCTACACCTTC. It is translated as CSVVLERGYTF.

CDR3 protein: CASSYSDSLGADTQYF. The DNA for the CDR3 is TGTGCCAGCAGTTACTCAGACAGTCTAGGCGCAGATACGCAGTATTTT. V and J are TRBV6-6 and TRBJ2-3; D is perhaps TRBD1 (5 bases). The germline gives CDR1 MNHNY, CDR2 SVGAGI (reference sequence). This CDR3 has 16 residues. V dropped 0 bases and J dropped 4 bases, with 14 bases sitting between them.

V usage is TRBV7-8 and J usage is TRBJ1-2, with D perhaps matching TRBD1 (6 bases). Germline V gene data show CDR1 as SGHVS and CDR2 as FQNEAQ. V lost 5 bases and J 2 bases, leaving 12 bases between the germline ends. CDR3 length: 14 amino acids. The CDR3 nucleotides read TGTGCCAGCAGCCTGGGGACATACAACTATGGCTACACCTTC. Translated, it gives CASSLGTYNYGYTF.

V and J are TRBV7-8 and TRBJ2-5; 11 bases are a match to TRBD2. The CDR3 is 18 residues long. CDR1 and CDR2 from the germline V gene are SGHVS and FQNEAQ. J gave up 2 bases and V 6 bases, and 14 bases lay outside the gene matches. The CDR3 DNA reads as TGTGCCAGCAGTTTTCGGACACTTAGCGGGAGGGCACAAGAGACCCAGTACTTC. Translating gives CASSFRTLSGRAQETQYF.

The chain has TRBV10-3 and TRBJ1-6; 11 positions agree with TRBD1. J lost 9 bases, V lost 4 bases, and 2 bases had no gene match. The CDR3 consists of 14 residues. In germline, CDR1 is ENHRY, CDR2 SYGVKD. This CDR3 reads CAISAGTGGSPLHF. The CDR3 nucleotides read TGTGCCATCAGTGCCGGGACAGGGGGTTCACCCCTCCACTTT.

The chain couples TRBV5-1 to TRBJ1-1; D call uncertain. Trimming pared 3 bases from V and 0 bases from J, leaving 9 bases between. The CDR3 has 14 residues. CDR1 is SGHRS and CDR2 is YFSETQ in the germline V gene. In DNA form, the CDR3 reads TGCGCCAGCAGCTCCGGGTCTTTGAACACTGAAGCTTTCTTT. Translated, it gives CASSSGSLNTEAFF.

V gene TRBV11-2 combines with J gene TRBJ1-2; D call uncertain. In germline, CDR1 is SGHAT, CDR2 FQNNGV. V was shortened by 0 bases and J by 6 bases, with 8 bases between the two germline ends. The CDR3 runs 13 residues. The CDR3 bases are TGTGCCAGCAGCTTAGAGATTACGGATGGCTACACCTTC. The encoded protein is CASSLEITDGYTF.